The 14 T cell receptor beta chains listed next were all sequenced from one sample in a study of blood T cell repertoires in COVID-19. TCRdb's copy holds only in-frame clones and misses some; the assay was immunoSEQ multiplex PCR. The table records about 330,000 clones, roughly 90% of them present only once. Sequencing was carried out using peripheral blood. All receptors derive from a woman between 45 and 65 years old with active or convalescent COVID-19.

V usage is TRBV24-1 and J usage is TRBJ1-1; unclear D gene. Germline V gene lookup returns CDR1 KGHDR and CDR2 SFDVKD. The length of the CDR3 is 12 residues. V lost 2 bases and J lost 6, with 6 bases in between. For the CDR3, the DNA is TGTGCCACCAGTGATTCACACGCTGAAGCTTTCTTT. Translated: CATSDSHAEAFF.

This chain joins TRBV2 and TRBJ2-3; TRBD1 might be the D (6 bases). The CDR3 runs to 14 residues. The germline V gene encodes CDR1 SNHLY and CDR2 FYNNEI. V lost 7 bases, J lost 2 bases, and 13 bases lay in between. CDR3 amino acids: CASIRQATTDTQYF. DNA of the CDR3: TGTGCCAGCATTCGACAGGCCACCACAGATACGCAGTATTTT.

This chain uses TRBV5-4 with TRBJ2-7, with 14 bases aligning to TRBD2. The V segment lost 5 bases and the J segment 1 base; nucleotides outside the gene matches: 17. The CDR3 contains 20 residues. CDR1 SGHNT and CDR2 YYREEE come from the germline V gene (reference sequence). CDR3 DNA: TGTGCCAGCAGTTTCGTTGGTGTAGGGACTAGCGGGAGTTGGTCCTACGAGCAGTACTTC. Protein product: CASSFVGVGTSGSWSYEQYF. Drawing the rest from reference TRBV5-4 and TRBJ2-7, the complete variable domain is ETGVTQSPTHLIKTRGQQVTLRCSSQSGHNTVSWYQQALGQGPQFIFQYYREEENGRGNFPPRFSGLQFPNYSSELNVNALELDDSALYLCASSFVGVGTSGSWSYEQYFGPGTRLTVT.

The genes are TRBV12-5 and TRBJ2-3, with 7 bases lining up with TRBD2. V lost 3 bases, J lost 4 bases, and 7 bases stayed unmatched. CDR1 LGHNT and CDR2 FRNRAP come from the germline V gene. The CDR3 runs to 15 residues. CDR3 coding DNA: TGTGCTAGTGGTTTCGGGGGGAATAAGGCAGATACGCAGTATTTT. Residues: CASGFGGNKADTQYF.

On this clone itself: One junction end disagrees with the germline gene, perhaps due to a read error. The chain is built from TRBV5-6 and TRBJ1-1; the match to TRBD1 covers 7 bases. This CDR3 has 15 residues. The V gene's germline CDR1 is SGHDT and CDR2 YYEEEE. The CDR3 DNA reads as TGTGCCAGCACCTTGACAGGGCTCATGAACACTGAAGCTTTCTTT. Protein: CASTLTGLMNTEAFF.

A few counts support this clone. V usage is TRBV29-1 and J usage is TRBJ2-1, with D possibly matching TRBD2 (5 bases). The CDR3 has 14 residues. Trimming took off 3 bases at V and 8 bases at J, with 17 bases between the two ends. The germline gives CDR1 SQVTM, CDR2 ANQGSEA. The CDR3: CSVEGQRRGHEQFF. CDR3 sequence (DNA): TGCAGCGTTGAGGGCCAAAGAAGAGGGCATGAGCAGTTCTTC.

The rearrangement links TRBV5-1 to TRBJ2-7, with 13 bases identical to TRBD2. The CDR3 has 17 amino acids. J lost 5 bases, V lost 6 bases, and 14 bases had no gene match. Germline V gives CDR1 SGHRS, CDR2 YFSETQ. CDR3 DNA sequence: TGCGCCAGCACGCGGACTTGGACTAGCGGGAGAGCTGACGAGCAGTACTTC. It yields the protein CASTRTWTSGRADEQYF.

The rearrangement joins TRBV19 to TRBJ2-7, with 8 bases lining up with TRBD2. J gave up 6 bases and V 5 bases, and 9 bases lay outside the gene matches. Germline V gene sequence: CDR1 LNHDA, CDR2 SQIVND (reference sequence). This CDR3 has 14 amino acids. The CDR3 sequence: CASSLIAGTVEQYF. The CDR3, as DNA: TGTGCCAGTAGTCTAATAGCGGGAACAGTCGAGCAGTACTTC.

For the CDR3, the DNA is TGTGCCAGCAGCCAAATGACAGGTCGCGGCTACACCTTC. Translating it yields CASSQMTGRGYTF. The V gene is TRBV4-2, the J gene TRBJ1-2; TRBD1 is a possible D gene (6 bases). The ends were cut back, 2 bases at V and 8 bases at J, with 12 bases in the middle. CDR3 length: 13 amino acids. The germline CDR1 and CDR2 sequences are LGHNA and YNFKEQ.

The chain joins TRBV27 to TRBJ2-6; 8 positions agree with TRBD1. Germline assignment: CDR1 MNHEY and CDR2 SMNVEV (reference sequence). The CDR3 covers 19 residues. V lost 2 bases, J lost 0 bases, and 9 bases stayed unmatched. For the CDR3, the DNA is TGTGCCAGCAGTTTAAGACAGGGGCGCGGATTCTCTGGGGCCAACGTCCTGACTTTC. Translating it yields CASSLRQGRGFSGANVLTF.

This CDR3 is CASSLASPGTGGELFF. The CDR3 nucleotides read TGTGCCAGCAGCTTAGCCAGCCCCGGGACTGGCGGGGAGCTGTTTTTT. The chain recombines TRBV7-2 with TRBJ2-2; a weak D match, TRBD2 (6 bases). The germline V gene has CDR1 SGHTA and CDR2 FQGNSA. The CDR3 extends over 16 amino acids. Trimming took off 0 bases at V and 7 bases at J, with 15 bases between the two ends.

The chain joins TRBV5-1 to TRBJ1-1, with 11 bases aligning to TRBD1. V gave up 1 base and J gave up 4 bases; unmatched junction bases: 3. CDR1 and CDR2 from the germline V gene are SGHRS and YFSETQ. The CDR3 is 15 residues long. CDR3 DNA sequence: TGCGCCAGCAGCTTGACCGGGACAGGGGGCACTGAAGCTTTCTTT. Amino acid sequence: CASSLTGTGGTEAFF.

The V and J genes are TRBV12-5 and TRBJ2-1, with TRBD1 identical over 8 bases. V was clipped by 0 bases and J by 7 bases; unmatched bases: 8. The CDR3 has 16 residues. CDR1 LGHNT and CDR2 FRNRAP come from the germline V gene. CDR3 residues: CASGLVLGQGYNEQFF. CDR3 DNA sequence: TGTGCTAGTGGTTTGGTACTTGGACAGGGCTATAATGAGCAGTTCTTC.

This clone has a single count. V usage is TRBV11-2 and J usage is TRBJ1-3; D call uncertain. Germline CDR1 is SGHAT and CDR2 is FQNNGV. V gave up 6 bases and J gave up 4 bases, with 13 bases separating them. The CDR3 is made up of 14 amino acids. The CDR3 DNA reads as TGTGCCAGCAGACTACCCGGGAGAGGAAACACCATATATTTT. This translates into CASRLPGRGNTIYF.